This passage covers 11 T cell receptor beta chains from one sample sequenced in a study of blood T cell repertoires in COVID-19. Data came from immunoSEQ multiplex PCR; TCRdb stores just in-frame clones and leaves some out. The profile shows around 170,000 clones, around 90% of them singletons. The material sequenced was peripheral blood. The receptors were sampled from a man aged 60 to 75 with COVID-19, enrolled during active disease.

CDR3 protein: CASSSQNRGQGRGYTF. The CDR3 DNA sequence: TGTGCCAGCAGTTCACAAAATAGGGGGCAGGGGCGCGGCTACACCTTC. The genes are TRBV27 and TRBJ1-2; 7 bases map to TRBD1. The CDR3 sequence is 16 residues long. The V and J ends lost 4 bases and 8 bases, in that order; junction bases with no gene match: 16. From germline, CDR1 is MNHEY and CDR2 SMNVEV (reference sequence).

The gene calls are TRBV10-3 and TRBJ1-6; TRBD1 might be the D (6 bases). The CDR3 is 15 amino acids. Germline CDR1 reads ENHRY; CDR2 reads SYGVKD. Trimming removed 6 bases at V and 2 bases at J, with 11 bases between. The DNA of the CDR3 is TGTGCCATCAGAGGGGGGGACACCTATAATTCACCCCTCCACTTT. It codes for CAIRGGDTYNSPLHF.

V gene TRBV11-2 combines with J gene TRBJ1-2, with 10 bases matching TRBD1. CDR3 size: 16 residues. CDR1 is SGHAT and CDR2 is FQNNGV in the germline V gene. V shed 3 bases and J 5 bases; nucleotides not matched to a gene: 9. The CDR3 region is CASSFTTGGRLYGYTF. Here the CDR3 DNA reads TGTGCCAGCAGCTTTACGACAGGGGGCAGATTGTATGGCTACACCTTC.

The chain joins TRBV7-9 to TRBJ1-1; 7 bases map to TRBD1. V gave up 5 bases and J gave up 0 bases; unmatched junction bases: 12. In germline, CDR1 is SEHNR, CDR2 FQNEAQ (reference sequence). The CDR3 spans 17 residues. The CDR3 nucleotides read TGTGCCAGCAGCCATCTCGACAGGGACATCGTGAACACTGAAGCTTTCTTT. Translated: CASSHLDRDIVNTEAFF.

The chain has TRBV11-2 and TRBJ2-3, with a possible D match to TRBD2 (6 bases). Germline values: CDR1 SGHAT, CDR2 FQNNGV. The CDR3 totals 13 residues. V was trimmed by 8 bases and J by 2 bases, leaving 11 bases between them. CDR3 nucleotide sequence: TGTGCCAGCTGCCGGGGGTACACAGATACGCAGTATTTT. Residues: CASCRGYTDTQYF.

The V gene is TRBV7-3, the J gene TRBJ2-5; 8 positions agree with TRBD2. This CDR3 region has 14 residues. From germline, CDR1 is SGHTA and CDR2 FQGTGA. The trim removed 5 bases at V and 4 bases at J, leaving 6 bases unmatched. The CDR3 spells CASSPGGAGETQYF. The CDR3 DNA reads as TGTGCCAGCAGCCCGGGGGGGGCAGGAGAGACCCAGTACTTC.

The chain combines TRBV3-1 (or the pseudogene TRBV3-2) with TRBJ1-2; TRBD1 might be the D (5 bases). CDR3 length equals 15 residues. V lost 2 bases and J lost 5, with 15 bases in between. CDR1 is LGHDT and CDR2 is YNNKEL in the germline V gene (reference sequence). This CDR3 reads CASSQFQGGGYGYTF. The CDR3 DNA reads as TGTGCCAGCAGCCAATTTCAGGGCGGGGGGTATGGCTACACCTTC.

The chain couples TRBV7-2 to TRBJ2-1, with 7 bases lining up with TRBD1. J gave up 6 bases and V 0 bases, and 5 bases lay outside the gene matches. CDR1 and CDR2 (germline): SGHTA, FQGNSA. The CDR3 consists of 15 residues. The CDR3 reads CASSLAGGQFNEQFF. CDR3 nucleotide sequence: TGTGCCAGCAGCTTAGCAGGGGGACAGTTCAATGAGCAGTTCTTC.

This clone was seen more than once but under ten times. This chain links TRBV28 with TRBJ1-5; 10 bases agree with TRBD1. This CDR3 spans 20 amino acids. CDR1 MDHEN and CDR2 SYDVKM come from the germline V gene. J gave up 2 bases and V 0 bases, and 13 bases lay outside the gene matches. The CDR3 spells CASSLWGQGLRQKGNQPQHF. The CDR3 coding sequence is TGTGCCAGCAGTTTATGGGGACAGGGGCTCAGGCAAAAGGGCAATCAGCCCCAGCATTTT. Filled out from reference TRBV28 and TRBJ1-5, the complete variable domain reads DVKVTQSSRYLVKRTGEKVFLECVQDMDHENMFWYRQDPGLGLRLIYFSYDVKMKEKGDIPEGYSVSREKKERFSLILESASTNQTSMYLCASSLWGQGLRQKGNQPQHFGDGTRLSIL.

V is TRBV4-1 and J is TRBJ2-4, with 16 nucleotides matching TRBD2. Trimming at V came to 3 bases and at J to 0 bases, leaving 2 bases not matched to a gene. Germline CDR1 and CDR2: MGHRA and YSYEKL. CDR3 length equals 18 residues. Written as DNA, the CDR3 is TGCGCCAGCAGCCAGGGACTAGCGGGAGGGCTAGCCAAAAACATTCAGTACTTC. It specifies CASSQGLAGGLAKNIQYF.

The chain joins TRBV5-1 to TRBJ2-5; D might be TRBD1 (5 bases). Germline V lookup: CDR1 SGHRS, CDR2 YFSETQ. The V end lost 2 bases, the J end lost 0 bases, and 14 bases lay between the germline ends. The CDR3 loop spans 16 amino acids. This chain's CDR3 is CASSFLYGQNQETQYF. The DNA for the CDR3 is TGCGCCAGCAGCTTCTTGTACGGACAAAACCAAGAGACCCAGTACTTC.